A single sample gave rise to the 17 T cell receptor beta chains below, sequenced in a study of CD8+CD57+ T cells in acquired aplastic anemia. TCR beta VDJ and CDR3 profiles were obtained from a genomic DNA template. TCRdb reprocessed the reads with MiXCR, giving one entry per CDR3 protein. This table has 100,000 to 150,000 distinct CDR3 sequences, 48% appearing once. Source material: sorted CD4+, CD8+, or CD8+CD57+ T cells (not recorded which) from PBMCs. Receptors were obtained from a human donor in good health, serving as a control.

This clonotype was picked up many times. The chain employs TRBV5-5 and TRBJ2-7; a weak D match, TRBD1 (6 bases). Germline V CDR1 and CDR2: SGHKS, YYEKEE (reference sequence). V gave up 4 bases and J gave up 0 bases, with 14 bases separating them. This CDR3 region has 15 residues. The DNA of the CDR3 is TGTGCCAGCAGCATCCGGGACACAAGCTCCTACGAGCAGTACTTC. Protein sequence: CASSIRDTSSYEQYF.

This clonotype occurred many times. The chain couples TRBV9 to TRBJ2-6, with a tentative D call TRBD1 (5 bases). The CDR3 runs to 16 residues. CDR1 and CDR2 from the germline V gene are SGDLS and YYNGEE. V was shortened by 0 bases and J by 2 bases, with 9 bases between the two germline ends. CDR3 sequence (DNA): TGTGCCAGCAGCGTAGTAGGGGTGGCTGGGGCCAACGTCCTGACTTTC. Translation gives CASSVVGVAGANVLTF. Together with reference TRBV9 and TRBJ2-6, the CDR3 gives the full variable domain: DSGVTQTPKHLITATGQRVTLRCSPRSGDLSVYWYQQSLDQGLQFLIQYYNGEERAKGNILERFSAQQFPDLHSELNLSSLELGDSALYFCASSVVGVAGANVLTFGAGSRLTVL.

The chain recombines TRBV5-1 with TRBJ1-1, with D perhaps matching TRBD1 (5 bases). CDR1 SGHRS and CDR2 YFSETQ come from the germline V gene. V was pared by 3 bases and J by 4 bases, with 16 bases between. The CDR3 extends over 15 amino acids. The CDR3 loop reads CASSSGDVGPTEAFF. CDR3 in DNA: TGCGCCAGCAGCTCGGGTGATGTGGGACCCACTGAAGCTTTCTTT.

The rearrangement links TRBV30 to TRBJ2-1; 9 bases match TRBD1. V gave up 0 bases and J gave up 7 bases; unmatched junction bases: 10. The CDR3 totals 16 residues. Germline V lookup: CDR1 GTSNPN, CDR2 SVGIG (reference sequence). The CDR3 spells CAWSVWSGTGRNEQFF. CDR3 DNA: TGTGCCTGGAGTGTATGGTCGGGGACAGGGAGGAATGAGCAGTTCTTC.

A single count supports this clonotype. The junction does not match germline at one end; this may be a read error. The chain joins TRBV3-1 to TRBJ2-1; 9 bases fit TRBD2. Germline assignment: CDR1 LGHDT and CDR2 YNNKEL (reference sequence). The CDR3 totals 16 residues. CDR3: CASSQAGGGAYNEKFF. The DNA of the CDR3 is TGTGCCAGCAGCCAAGCGGGCGGGGGGGCTTACAATGAGAAGTTCTTC.

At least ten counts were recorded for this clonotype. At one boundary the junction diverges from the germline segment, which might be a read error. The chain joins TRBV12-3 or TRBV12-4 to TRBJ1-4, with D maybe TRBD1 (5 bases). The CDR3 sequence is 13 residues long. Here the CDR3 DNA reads TGTGCCAGCAATTTACAGGAAGGGGAAAAACTGTTTTTT. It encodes CASNLQEGEKLFF.

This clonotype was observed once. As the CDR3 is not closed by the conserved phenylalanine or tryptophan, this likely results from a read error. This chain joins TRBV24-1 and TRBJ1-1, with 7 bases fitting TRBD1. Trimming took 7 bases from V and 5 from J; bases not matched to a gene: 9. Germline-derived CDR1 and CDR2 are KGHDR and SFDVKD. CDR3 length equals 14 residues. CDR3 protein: CATRRDSLSTEAFS. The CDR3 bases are TGTGCCACCAGACGGGACAGTCTGAGTACTGAAGCTTTCTCT.

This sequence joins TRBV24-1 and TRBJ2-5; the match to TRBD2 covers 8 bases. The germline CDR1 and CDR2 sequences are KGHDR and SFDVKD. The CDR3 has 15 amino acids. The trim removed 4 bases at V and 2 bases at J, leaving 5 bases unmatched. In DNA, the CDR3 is TGTGCCACCAGTGACCAGCGGGGGAAACAAGAGACCCAGTACTTC. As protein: CATSDQRGKQETQYF.

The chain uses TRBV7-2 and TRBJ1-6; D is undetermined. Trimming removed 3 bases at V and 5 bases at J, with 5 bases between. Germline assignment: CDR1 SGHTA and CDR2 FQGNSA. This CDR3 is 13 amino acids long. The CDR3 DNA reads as TGTGCCAGCAGCTTCCCGAATAATTCACCCCTCCACTTT. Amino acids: CASSFPNNSPLHF.

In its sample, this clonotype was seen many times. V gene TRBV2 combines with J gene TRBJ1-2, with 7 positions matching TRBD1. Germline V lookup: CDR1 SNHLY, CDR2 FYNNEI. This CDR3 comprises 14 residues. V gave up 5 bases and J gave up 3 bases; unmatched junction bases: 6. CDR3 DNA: TGTGCCAGCAGTCGACAGGGAAGGGACTATGGCTACACCTTC. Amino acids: CASSRQGRDYGYTF.

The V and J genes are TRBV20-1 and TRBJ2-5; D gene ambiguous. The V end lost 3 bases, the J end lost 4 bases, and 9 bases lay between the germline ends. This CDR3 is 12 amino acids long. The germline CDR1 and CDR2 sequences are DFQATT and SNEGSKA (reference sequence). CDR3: CSASATPETQYF. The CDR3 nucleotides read TGCAGTGCTAGTGCTACTCCAGAGACCCAGTACTTC.

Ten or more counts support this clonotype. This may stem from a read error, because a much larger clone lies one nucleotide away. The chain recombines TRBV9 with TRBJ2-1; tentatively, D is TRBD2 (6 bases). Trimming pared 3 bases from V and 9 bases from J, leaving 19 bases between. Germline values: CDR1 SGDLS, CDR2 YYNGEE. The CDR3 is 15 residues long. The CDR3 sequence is CASSGRLGGDGEQFF. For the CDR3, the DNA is TGTGCCAGCAGCGGACGACTAGGAGGGGATGGTGAGCAGTTCTTC. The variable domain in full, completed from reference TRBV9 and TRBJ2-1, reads DSGVTQTPKHLITATGQRVTLRCSPRSGDLSVYWYQQSLDQGLQFLIQYYNGEERAKGNILERFSAQQFPDLHSELNLSSLELGDSALYFCASSGRLGGDGEQFFGPGTRLTVL.

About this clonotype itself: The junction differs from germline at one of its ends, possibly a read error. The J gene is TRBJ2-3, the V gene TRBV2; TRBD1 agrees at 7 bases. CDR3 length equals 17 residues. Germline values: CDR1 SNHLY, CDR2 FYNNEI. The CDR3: CATSDSGQGVMGDTQYF. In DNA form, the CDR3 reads TGTGCCACCAGTGATTCAGGGCAGGGGGTAATGGGAGATACGCAGTATTTT.

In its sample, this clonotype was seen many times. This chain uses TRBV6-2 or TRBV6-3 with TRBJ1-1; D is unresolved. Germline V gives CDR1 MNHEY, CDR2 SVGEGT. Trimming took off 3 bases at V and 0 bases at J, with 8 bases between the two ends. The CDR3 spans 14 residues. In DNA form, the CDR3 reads TGTGCCAGCAGTTATGGGATGATGAACACTGAAGCTTTCTTT. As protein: CASSYGMMNTEAFF.

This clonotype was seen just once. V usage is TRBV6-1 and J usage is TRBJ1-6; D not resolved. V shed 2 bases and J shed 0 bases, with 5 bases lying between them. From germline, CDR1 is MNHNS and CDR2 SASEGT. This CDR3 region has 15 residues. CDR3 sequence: CASSELSSYNSPLHF. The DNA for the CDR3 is TGTGCCAGCAGTGAATTGAGCTCCTATAATTCACCCCTCCACTTT.

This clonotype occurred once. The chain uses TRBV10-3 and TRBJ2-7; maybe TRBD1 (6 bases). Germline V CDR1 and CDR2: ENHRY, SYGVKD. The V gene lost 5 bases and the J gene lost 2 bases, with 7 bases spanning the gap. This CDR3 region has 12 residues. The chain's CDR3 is CAISTGTYEQYF. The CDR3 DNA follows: TGTGCCATCAGTACAGGGACCTACGAGCAGTACTTC.

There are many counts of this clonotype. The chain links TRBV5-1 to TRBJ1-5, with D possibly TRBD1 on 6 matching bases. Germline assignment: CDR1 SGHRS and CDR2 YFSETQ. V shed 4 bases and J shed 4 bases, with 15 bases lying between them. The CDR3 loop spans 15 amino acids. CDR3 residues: CASSLTDSLNQPQHF. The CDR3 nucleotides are TGCGCCAGCAGCCTGACGGACAGCCTTAATCAGCCCCAGCATTTT. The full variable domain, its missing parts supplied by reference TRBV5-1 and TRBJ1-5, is KAGVTQTPRYLIKTRGQQVTLSCSPISGHRSVSWYQQTPGQGLQFLFEYFSETQRNKGNFPGRFSGRQFSNSRSEMNVSTLELGDSALYLCASSLTDSLNQPQHFGDGTRLSIL.